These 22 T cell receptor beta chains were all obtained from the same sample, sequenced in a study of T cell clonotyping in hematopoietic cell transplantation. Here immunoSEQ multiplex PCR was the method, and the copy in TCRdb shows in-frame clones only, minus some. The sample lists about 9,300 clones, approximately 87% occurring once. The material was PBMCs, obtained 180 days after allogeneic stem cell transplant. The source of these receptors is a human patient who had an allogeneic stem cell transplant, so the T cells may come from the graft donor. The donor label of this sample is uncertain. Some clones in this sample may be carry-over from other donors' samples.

DNA for the CDR3: TGTGCCAGCAGCCAGTTACCTAGCAATCAGCCCCAGCATTTT. This sequence encodes CASSQLPSNQPQHF. This chain uses TRBV6-6 with TRBJ1-5; D not resolved. The germline CDR1 and CDR2 sequences are MNHNY and SVGAGI (reference sequence). V lost 6 bases to trimming and J lost 0 bases, with 9 bases between them. The CDR3 spans 14 residues.

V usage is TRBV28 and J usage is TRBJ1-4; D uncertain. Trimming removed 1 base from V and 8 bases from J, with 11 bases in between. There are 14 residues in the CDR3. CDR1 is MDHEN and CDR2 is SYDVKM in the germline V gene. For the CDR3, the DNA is TGTGCCAGCAGTTTATTCCCCGGGCGGGAAAAACTGTTTTTT. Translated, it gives CASSLFPGREKLFF.

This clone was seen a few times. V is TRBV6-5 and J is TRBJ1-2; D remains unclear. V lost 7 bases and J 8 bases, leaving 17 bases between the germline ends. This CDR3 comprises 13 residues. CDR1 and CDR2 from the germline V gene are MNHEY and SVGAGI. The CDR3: CASTQVWAQGYTF. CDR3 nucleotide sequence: TGTGCCAGCACCCAGGTGTGGGCTCAGGGCTACACCTTC.

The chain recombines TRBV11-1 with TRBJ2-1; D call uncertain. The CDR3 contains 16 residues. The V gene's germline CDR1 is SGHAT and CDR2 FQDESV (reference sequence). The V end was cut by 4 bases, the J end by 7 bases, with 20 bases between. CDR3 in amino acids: CASSSTPYLANNEQFF. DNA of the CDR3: TGTGCCAGCAGCTCCACACCTTACTTGGCGAATAATGAGCAGTTCTTC.

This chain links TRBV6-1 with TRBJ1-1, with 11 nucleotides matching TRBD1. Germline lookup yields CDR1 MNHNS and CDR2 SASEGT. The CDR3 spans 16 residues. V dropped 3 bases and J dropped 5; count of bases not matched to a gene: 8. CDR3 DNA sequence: TGTGCCAGCAGTGACGGGACAGGGGGGGGTGGAACTGAAGCTTTCTTT. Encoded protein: CASSDGTGGGGTEAFF.

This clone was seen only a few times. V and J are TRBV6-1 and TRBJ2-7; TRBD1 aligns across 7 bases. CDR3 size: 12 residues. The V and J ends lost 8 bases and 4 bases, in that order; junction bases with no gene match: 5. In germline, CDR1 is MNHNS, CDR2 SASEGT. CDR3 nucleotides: TGTGCCAGCGTATGGGACAGATACGAGCAGTACTTC. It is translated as CASVWDRYEQYF.

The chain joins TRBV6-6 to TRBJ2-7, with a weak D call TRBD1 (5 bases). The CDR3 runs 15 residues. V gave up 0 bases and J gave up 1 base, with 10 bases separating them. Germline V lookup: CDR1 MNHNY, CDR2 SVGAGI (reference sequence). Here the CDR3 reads CASSYSGRASYEQYF. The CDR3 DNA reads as TGTGCCAGCAGTTACTCTGGCAGGGCGTCCTACGAGCAGTACTTC.

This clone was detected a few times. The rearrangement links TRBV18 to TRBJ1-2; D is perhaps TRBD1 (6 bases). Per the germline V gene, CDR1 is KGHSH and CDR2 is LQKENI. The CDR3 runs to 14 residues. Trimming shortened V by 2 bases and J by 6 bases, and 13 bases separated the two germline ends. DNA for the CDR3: TGTGCCAGCTCACCAGGCGGGGGCGTCGATGGCTACACCTTC. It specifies CASSPGGGVDGYTF.

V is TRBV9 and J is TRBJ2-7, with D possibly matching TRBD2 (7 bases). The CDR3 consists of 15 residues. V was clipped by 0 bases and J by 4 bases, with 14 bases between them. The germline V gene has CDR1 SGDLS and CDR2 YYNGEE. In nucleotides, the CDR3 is TGTGCCAGCAGCGTAGCTGTGGGGGGGCAATACGAGCAGTACTTC. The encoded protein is CASSVAVGGQYEQYF.

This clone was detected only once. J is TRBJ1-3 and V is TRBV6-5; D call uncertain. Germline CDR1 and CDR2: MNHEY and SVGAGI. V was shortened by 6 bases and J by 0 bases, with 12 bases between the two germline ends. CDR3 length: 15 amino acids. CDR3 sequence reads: CASRRQRNSGNTIYF. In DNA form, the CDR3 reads TGTGCCAGCAGGCGTCAACGTAACTCTGGAAACACCATATATTTT.

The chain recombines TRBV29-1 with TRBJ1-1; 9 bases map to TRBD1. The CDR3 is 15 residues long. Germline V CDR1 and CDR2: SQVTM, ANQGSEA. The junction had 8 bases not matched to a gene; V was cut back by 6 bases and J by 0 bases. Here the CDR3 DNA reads TGCAGCGTCCGAAGGACAGGGGACGTGAACACTGAAGCTTTCTTT. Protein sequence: CSVRRTGDVNTEAFF. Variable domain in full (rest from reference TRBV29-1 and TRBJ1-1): SAVISQKPSRDICQRGTSLTIQCQVDSQVTMMFWYRQQPGQSLTLIATANQGSEATYESGFVIDKFPISRPNLTFSTLTVSNMSPEDSSIYLCSVRRTGDVNTEAFFGQGTRLTVV.

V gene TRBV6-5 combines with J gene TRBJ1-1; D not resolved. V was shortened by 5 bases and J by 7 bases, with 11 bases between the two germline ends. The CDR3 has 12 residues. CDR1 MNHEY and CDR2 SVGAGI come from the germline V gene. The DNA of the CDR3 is TGTGCCAGCAGTCGACACCAAGGTGAAGCTTTCTTT. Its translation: CASSRHQGEAFF.

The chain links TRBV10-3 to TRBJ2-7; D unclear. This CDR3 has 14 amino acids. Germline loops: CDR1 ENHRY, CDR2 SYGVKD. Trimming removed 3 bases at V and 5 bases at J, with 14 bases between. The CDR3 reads CAISEEGLRDEQYF. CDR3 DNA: TGTGCCATCAGTGAAGAAGGATTAAGGGACGAGCAGTACTTC.

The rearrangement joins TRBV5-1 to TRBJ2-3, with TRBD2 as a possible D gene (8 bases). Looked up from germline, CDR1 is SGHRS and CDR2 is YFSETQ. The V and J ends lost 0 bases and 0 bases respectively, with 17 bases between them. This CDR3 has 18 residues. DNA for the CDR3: TGCGCCAGCAGCTTGGTTAGCGGGACAGTATATAGCACAGATACGCAGTATTTT. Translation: CASSLVSGTVYSTDTQYF.

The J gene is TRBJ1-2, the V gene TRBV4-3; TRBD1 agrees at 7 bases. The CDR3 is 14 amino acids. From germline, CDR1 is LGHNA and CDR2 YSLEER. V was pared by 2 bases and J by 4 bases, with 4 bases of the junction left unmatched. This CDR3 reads CASSQTDRVYGYTF. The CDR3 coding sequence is TGCGCCAGCAGCCAAACCGACAGGGTCTATGGCTACACCTTC.

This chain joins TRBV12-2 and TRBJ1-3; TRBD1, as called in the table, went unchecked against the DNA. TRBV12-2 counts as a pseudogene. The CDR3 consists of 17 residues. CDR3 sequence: CASRLALVRESGNTIYF. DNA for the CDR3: TGTGCAAGTCGCTTAGCGCTGGTCAGGGAATCTGGAAACACCATATATTTT.

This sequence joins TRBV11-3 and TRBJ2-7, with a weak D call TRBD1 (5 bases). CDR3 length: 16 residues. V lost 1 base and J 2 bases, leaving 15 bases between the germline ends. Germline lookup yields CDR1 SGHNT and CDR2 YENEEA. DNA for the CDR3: TGTGCCAGCAGCTTAGTCCAACAGGTCGCCGCCTACGAGCAGTACTTC. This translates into CASSLVQQVAAYEQYF.

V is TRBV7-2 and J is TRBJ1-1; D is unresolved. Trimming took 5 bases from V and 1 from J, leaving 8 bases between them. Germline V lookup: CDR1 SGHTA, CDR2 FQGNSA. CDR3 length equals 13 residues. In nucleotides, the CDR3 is TGTGCCAGCAGCACCAGACAGAACACTGAAGCTTTCTTT. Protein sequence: CASSTRQNTEAFF.

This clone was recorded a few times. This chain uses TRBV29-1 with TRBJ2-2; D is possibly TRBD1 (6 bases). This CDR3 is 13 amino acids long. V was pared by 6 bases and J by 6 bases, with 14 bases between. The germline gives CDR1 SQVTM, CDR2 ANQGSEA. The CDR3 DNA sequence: TGCAGCGTCACAGGGTTTAGGGCCGGGGAGCTGTTTTTT. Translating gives CSVTGFRAGELFF.

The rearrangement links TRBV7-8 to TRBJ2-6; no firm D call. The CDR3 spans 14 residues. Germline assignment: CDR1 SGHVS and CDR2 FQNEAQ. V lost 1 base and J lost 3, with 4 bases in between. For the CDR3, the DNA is TGTGCCAGCAGCTTAGATCTTGGGGCCAACGTCCTGACTTTC. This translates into CASSLDLGANVLTF.

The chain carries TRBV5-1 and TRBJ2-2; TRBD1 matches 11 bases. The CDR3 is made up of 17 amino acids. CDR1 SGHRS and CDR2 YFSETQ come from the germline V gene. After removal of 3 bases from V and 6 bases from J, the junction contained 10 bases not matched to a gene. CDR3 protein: CASSSKRTGGEAGELFF. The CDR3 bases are TGCGCCAGCAGCTCCAAAAGGACAGGGGGCGAAGCCGGGGAGCTGTTTTTT.

As DNA, the CDR3 is TGTGCCAGCCTGCGGGTAGGGATTTCCGAGCAGTACTTC. Amino acids: CASLRVGISEQYF. The chain couples TRBV7-9 to TRBJ2-7, with D perhaps matching TRBD2 (5 bases). Germline CDR1 is SEHNR and CDR2 is FQNEAQ (reference sequence). The CDR3 is 13 amino acids. The V gene lost 8 bases and the J gene lost 6 bases, with 17 bases spanning the gap.